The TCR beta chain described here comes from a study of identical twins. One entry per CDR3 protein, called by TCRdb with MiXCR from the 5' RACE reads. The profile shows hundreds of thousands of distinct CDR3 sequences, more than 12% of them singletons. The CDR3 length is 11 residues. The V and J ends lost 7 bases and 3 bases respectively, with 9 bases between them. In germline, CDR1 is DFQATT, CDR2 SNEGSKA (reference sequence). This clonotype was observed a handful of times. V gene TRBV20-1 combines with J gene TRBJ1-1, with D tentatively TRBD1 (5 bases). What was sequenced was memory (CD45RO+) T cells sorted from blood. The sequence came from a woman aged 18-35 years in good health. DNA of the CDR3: TGCAGTGGGGACGGTCACACTGAAGCTTTCTTT. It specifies CSGDGHTEAFF.